The 8 T cell receptor beta chains below all came from one sample that was sequenced in a study of blood T cell repertoires in COVID-19. Generated by immunoSEQ multiplex PCR, the TCRdb table keeps only in-frame clones and is missing some. The data show about 110,000 clones, 88% seen once. Material: peripheral blood. Receptors originate from a woman between 45 and 60 years old with active or convalescent COVID-19.

The V and J genes are TRBV9 and TRBJ2-1; 10 bases are a match to TRBD2. CDR1 and CDR2 (germline): SGDLS, YYNGEE. Trimming cost V 3 bases and J 10 bases; bases outside gene matches: 10. CDR3 length equals 15 residues. As DNA, the CDR3 is TGTGCCAGCAGCGCCTCCGGGACTAGCGTAACCGAGCAGTTCTTC. Translation: CASSASGTSVTEQFF.

The chain couples TRBV7-8 to TRBJ1-1; D is perhaps TRBD1 (5 bases). The CDR3 extends over 15 amino acids. CDR1 is SGHVS and CDR2 is FQNEAQ in the germline V gene. V was pared by 5 bases and J by 3 bases, with 16 bases between. CDR3 residues: CASSNYAGIYTEAFF. DNA of the CDR3: TGTGCCAGCAGCAATTACGCAGGGATTTACACTGAAGCTTTCTTT.

This clone was observed once. The rearrangement links TRBV19 to TRBJ1-5; D is undetermined. Germline V CDR1 and CDR2: LNHDA, SQIVND (reference sequence). This CDR3 comprises 13 residues. The V and J ends lost 6 bases and 7 bases respectively, with 13 bases between them. In DNA form, the CDR3 reads TGTGCCAGTAGCAGCCAGACTGGACAGCCCCAGCATTTT. Translated, it gives CASSSQTGQPQHF.

The rearrangement joins TRBV20-1 to TRBJ2-7; D remains ambiguous. CDR1 and CDR2 (germline): DFQATT, SNEGSKA (reference sequence). The CDR3 length is 10 residues. V lost 4 bases, J lost 7 bases, and 8 bases lay in between. CDR3 in amino acids: CSANNAEQYF. In DNA form, the CDR3 reads TGCAGTGCTAATAACGCGGAGCAGTACTTC.

The V and J genes are TRBV4-2 and TRBJ2-1, with D tentatively TRBD2 (6 bases). This CDR3 has 15 amino acids. Trimming left V 4 bases short and J 0 bases short, with 10 bases between. Germline V lookup: CDR1 LGHNA, CDR2 YNFKEQ. The CDR3 region is CASSLSGSSYNEQFF. The CDR3 DNA reads TGTGCCAGCAGCCTCAGCGGGTCCTCCTACAATGAGCAGTTCTTC.

V is TRBV27 and J is TRBJ2-7, with 10 bases identical to TRBD2. CDR1 and CDR2 (germline): MNHEY, SMNVEV (reference sequence). This CDR3 has 16 residues. Trimming took 4 bases from V and 3 from J; bases not matched to a gene: 9. CDR3 nucleotides: TGTGCCAGCAGTTCTTTAGCGGGAGGAAGGGGCTACGAGCAGTACTTC. The encoded protein is CASSSLAGGRGYEQYF.

The genes are TRBV5-4 and TRBJ2-5; D is ambiguous. The V end was cut by 0 bases, the J end by 7 bases, with 4 bases between. The CDR3 is 11 residues long. CDR1 and CDR2 (germline): SGHNT, YYREEE (reference sequence). CDR3 nucleotide sequence: TGTGCCAGCAGCTTGGACAGGACCCAGTACTTC. Its protein is CASSLDRTQYF.

The chain carries TRBV28 and TRBJ1-2; 12 nucleotides line up with TRBD1. Per germline, CDR1 MDHEN and CDR2 SYDVKM. With 4 bases clipped from V and 4 bases from J, the junction kept 4 bases outside the gene matches. The CDR3 sequence is 15 residues long. Here the CDR3 DNA reads TGTGCCAGCAGTTGGGGGACAGGGGGCGGCTATGGCTACACCTTC. Its translation is CASSWGTGGGYGYTF.